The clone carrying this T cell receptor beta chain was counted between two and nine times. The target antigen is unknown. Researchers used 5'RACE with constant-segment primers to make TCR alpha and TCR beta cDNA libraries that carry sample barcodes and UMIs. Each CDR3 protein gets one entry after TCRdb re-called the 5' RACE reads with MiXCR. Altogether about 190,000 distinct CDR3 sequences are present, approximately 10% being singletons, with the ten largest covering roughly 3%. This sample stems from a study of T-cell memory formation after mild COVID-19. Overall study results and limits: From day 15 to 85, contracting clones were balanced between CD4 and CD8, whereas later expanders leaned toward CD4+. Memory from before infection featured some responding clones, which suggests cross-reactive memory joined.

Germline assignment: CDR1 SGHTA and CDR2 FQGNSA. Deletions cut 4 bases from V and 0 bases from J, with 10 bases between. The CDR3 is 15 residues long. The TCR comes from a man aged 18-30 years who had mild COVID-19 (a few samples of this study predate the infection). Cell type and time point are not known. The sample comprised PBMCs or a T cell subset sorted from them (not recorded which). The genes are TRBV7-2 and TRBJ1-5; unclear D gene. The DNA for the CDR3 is TGTGCCAGCAGCTCAGCGGGGTATAGCAATCAGCCCCAGCATTTT. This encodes CASSSAGYSNQPQHF.